This T cell receptor (beta chain) is drawn from a study of control samples from healthy donors and cancer patients. Profiled with immunoSEQ multiplex PCR; TCRdb holds only in-frame clones, not every one. The table has tens of thousands of clones, approximately 84% seen once. Germline CDR1 MNHEY, CDR2 SVGEGT. The CDR3 is 12 amino acids. The J segment lost 7 bases and the V segment lost 5 bases, leaving 5 bases of the junction unmatched. This sequence joins TRBV6-2 or TRBV6-3 and TRBJ2-7; 7 bases line up with TRBD1. The sample consisted of PBMCs. This clonotype originated in a woman aged 45-60 years with lung cancer. CDR3 coding DNA: TGTGCCAGCAGTCCGGACAGGTCAGAGCAGTACTTC. Translating it yields CASSPDRSEQYF.